The entry that follows covers one TCR beta chain sequence. What it binds is not known. The CDR3 loop spans 16 amino acids. Trimming removed 4 bases at V and 5 bases at J, with 16 bases between. Germline loops: CDR1 KGHDR, CDR2 SFDVKD. A CD8+CD4-CCR7+CD45RA+ phenotype served as the sorting definition for naive CD8 T cells. Each CDR3 protein gets one entry after TCRdb re-called the PCR reads with MiXCR. In the table there are about 640,000 distinct CDR3 sequences, approximately 20% of which are singletons. This sample is part of a study of molecular identifiers for immune sequencing clone quantification. Whole-study findings and limits: Among effectors, clones above 20 RNA copies held over 97% of molecules; among naive cells, under 1%.

The clonotype was recovered from a human donor in good health. Some libraries in this study had Jurkat cell RNA spiked in. The chain couples TRBV24-1 to TRBJ2-2; perhaps TRBD2 as D (5 bases). Sequencing was carried out using naive CD8+ T cells from blood, with Jurkat cell RNA spiked in. The subset: FACS-sorted CD8+CD4-CCR7+CD45RA+ naive T cells. CDR3: CATSDPGHRGTGELFF. The CDR3 nucleotides are TGTGCCACCAGTGACCCCGGTCATAGAGGGACCGGGGAGCTGTTTTTT.